This TCR beta chain was documented in a study of graft-versus-host responses after intestinal transplantation. At the level of the study: As for transplant type, recipients had multivisceral, liver-intestinal, or isolated intestinal grafts.

The protocol was immunoSEQ multiplex PCR, while the TCRdb copy is restricted to in-frame clones and leaves out a portion. This repertoire shows around 97,000 clones, around nine tenths found once; its top ten account for 5.5% to 7%. This CDR3 region has 15 residues. Germline V gene data show CDR1 as SGHDT and CDR2 as YYEEEE. Trimming took 0 bases from V and 0 from J, leaving 9 bases between them. Regarding this clone: Its antigen is currently unknown.

Study-level points and caveats: Individuals who had graft-donor T cell macrochimerism had allografts that showed high graft-versus-host to host-versus-graft clonal ratios.

The chain combines TRBV5-6 with TRBJ1-2, with a possible D match to TRBD1 (6 bases). This receptor was identified in a human donor who received an intestinal transplant. The source was unstimulated CD8+ T cells sorted from spleen or lymph node cells, collected before intestinal transplant. The CDR3, as DNA: TGTGCCAGCAGCTTGGCTACAGGGACTAACTATGGCTACACCTTC. Protein product: CASSLATGTNYGYTF. The entire variable domain, with the rest obtained from reference TRBV5-6 and TRBJ1-2, is as follows: DAGVTQSPTHLIKTRGQQVTLRCSPKSGHDTVSWYQQALGQGPQFIFQYYEEEERQRGNFPDRFSGHQFPNYSSELNVNALLLGDSALYLCASSLATGTNYGYTFGSGTRLTVV.